This TCR beta chain was sequenced for a study of blood T cell repertoires in COVID-19. Looking at the study overall: The United States, Italy and Spain provided the acute and convalescent COVID-19 samples.

This clone was recorded once. Under the authors' procedure: Counts of nucleated cells, estimated from reference gene primer amplification, were obtained. Some clones are missing from TCRdb's copy, which holds only in-frame ones; the method was immunoSEQ multiplex PCR. V, J and clone size are those of that table, while D and trimming were read from the DNA. The sample consists of 40,000 to 55,000 clones, around 92% of them appearing once. There are 16 residues in the CDR3. Germline CDR1 and CDR2: MNHNS and SASEGT. The ends lost 4 bases at V and 5 bases at J; junction bases unmatched: 12. Sequenced: peripheral blood. The receptor's source is a human donor in a cohort sampled during active COVID-19. The chain recombines TRBV6-1 with TRBJ2-3; 7 bases align to TRBD1. This CDR3 reads CASSASRTGWGDTQYF. The CDR3 coding sequence is TGTGCCAGCAGTGCCTCGAGGACAGGTTGGGGAGATACGCAGTATTTT.